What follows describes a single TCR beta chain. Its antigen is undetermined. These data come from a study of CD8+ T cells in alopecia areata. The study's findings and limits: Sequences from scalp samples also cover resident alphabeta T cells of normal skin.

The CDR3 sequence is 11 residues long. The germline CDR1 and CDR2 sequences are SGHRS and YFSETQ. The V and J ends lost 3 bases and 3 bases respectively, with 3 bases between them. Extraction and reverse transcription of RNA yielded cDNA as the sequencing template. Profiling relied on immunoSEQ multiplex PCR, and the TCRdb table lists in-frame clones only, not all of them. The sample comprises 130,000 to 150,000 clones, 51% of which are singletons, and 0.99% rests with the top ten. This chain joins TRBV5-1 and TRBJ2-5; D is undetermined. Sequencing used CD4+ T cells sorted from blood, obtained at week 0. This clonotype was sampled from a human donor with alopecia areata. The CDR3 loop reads CASSWKETQYF. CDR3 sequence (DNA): TGCGCCAGCAGCTGGAAAGAGACCCAGTACTTC.